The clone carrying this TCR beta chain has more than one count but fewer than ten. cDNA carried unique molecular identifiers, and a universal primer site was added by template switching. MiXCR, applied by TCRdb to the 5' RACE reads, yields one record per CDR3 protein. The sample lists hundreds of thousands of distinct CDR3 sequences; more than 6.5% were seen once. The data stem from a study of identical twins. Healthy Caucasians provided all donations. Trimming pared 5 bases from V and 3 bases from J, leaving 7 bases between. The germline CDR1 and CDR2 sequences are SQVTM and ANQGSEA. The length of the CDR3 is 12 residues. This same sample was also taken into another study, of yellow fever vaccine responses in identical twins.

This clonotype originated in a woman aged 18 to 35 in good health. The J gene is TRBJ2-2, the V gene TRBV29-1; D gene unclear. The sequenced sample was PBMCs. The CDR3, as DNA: TGCAGCGTTTTCGGTTACACCGGGGAGCTGTTTTTT. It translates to CSVFGYTGELFF.